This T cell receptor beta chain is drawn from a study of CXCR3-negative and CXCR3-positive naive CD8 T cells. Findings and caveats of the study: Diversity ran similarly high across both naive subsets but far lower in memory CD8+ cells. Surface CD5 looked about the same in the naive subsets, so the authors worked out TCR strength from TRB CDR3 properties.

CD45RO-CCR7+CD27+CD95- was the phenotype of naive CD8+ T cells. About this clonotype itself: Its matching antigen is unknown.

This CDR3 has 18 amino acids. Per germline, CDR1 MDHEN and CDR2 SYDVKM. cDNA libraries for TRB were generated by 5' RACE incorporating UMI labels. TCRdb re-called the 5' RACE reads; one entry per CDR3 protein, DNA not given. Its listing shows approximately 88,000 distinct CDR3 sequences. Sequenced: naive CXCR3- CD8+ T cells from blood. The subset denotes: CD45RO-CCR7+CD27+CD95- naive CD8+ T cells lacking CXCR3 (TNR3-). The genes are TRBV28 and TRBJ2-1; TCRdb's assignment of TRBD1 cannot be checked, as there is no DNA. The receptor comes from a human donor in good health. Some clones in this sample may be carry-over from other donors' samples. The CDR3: CASSFRDLTDRGYNEQFF.